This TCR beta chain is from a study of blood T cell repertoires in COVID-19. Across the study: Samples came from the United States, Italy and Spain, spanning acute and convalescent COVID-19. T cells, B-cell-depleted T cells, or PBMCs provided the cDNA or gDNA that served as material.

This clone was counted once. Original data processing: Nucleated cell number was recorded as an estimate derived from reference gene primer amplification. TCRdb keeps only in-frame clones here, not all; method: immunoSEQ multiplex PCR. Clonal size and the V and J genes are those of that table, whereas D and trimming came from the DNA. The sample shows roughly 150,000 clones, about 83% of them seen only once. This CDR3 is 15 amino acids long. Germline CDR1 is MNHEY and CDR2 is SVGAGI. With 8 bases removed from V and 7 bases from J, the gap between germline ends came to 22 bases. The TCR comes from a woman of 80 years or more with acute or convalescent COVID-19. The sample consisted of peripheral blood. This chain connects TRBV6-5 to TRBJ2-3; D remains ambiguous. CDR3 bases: TGTGCCAGCGCCACGAACGGAGAAATATCTCATACGCAGTATTTT. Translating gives CASATNGEISHTQYF.